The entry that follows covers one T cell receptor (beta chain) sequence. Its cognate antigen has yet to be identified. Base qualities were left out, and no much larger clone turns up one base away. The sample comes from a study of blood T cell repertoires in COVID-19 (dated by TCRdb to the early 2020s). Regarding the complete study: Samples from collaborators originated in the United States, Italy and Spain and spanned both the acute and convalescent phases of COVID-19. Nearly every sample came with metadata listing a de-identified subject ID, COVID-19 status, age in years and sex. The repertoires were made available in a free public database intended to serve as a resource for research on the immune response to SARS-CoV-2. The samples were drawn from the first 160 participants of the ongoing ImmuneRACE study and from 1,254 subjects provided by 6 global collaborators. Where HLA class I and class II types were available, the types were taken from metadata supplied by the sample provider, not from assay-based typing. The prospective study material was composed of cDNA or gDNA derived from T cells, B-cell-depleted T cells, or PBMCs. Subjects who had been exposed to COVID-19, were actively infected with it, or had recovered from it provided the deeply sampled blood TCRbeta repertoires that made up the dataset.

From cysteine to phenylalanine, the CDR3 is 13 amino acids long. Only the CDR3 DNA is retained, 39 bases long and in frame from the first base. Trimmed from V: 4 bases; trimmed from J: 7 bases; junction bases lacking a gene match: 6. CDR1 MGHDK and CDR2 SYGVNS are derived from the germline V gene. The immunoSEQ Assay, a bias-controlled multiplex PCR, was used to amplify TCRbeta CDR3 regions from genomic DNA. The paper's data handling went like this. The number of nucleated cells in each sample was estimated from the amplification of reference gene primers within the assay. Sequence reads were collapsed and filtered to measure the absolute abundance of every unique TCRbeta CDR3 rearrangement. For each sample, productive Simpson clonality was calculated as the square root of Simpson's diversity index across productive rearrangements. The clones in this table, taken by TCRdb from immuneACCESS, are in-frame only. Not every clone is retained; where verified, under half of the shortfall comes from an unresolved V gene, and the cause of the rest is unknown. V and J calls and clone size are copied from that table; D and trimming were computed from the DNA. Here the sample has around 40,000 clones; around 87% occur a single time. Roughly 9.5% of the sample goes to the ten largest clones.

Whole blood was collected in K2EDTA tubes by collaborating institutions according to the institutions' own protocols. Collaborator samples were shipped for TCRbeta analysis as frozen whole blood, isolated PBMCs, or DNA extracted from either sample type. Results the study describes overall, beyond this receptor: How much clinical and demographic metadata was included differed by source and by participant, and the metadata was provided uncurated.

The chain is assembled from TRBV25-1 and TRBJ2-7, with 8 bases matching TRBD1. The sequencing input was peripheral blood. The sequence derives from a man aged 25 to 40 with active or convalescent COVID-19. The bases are TGTGCCAGCAGTGGGGGGACAGGAGGGGAGCAGTACTTC. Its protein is CASSGGTGGEQYF.